This T cell receptor (beta chain) was captured in a study of blood T cell repertoires in COVID-19. The overall study: Samples taken during acute and convalescent COVID-19 were collected in the United States, Italy and Spain. T cells, B-cell-depleted T cells, or PBMCs supplied cDNA or gDNA.

As originally analysed: How many nucleated cells were present was estimated from reference gene primer amplification. Some clones are missing from TCRdb's copy, which holds only in-frame ones; the method was immunoSEQ multiplex PCR. V and J calls and clone size come straight from that table; D and trimming were deduced from the DNA. The table shows approximately 300,000 clones, with roughly 90% occurring only once. The CDR3 extends over 12 amino acids. From germline, CDR1 is MGHDK and CDR2 SYGVNS. The V end lost 8 bases, the J end lost 9 bases, and 16 bases lay between the germline ends. The gene calls are TRBV25-1 and TRBJ1-2, with D perhaps matching TRBD1 (6 bases). Material: peripheral blood. The receptor was isolated from a woman in her forties or fifties with active or convalescent COVID-19. The CDR3 nucleotides are TGTGCCAGCCGATGGGGGCCTGAGAGCTACACCTTC. Translation gives CASRWGPESYTF.